A single T cell receptor (beta chain) is shown here with its context. This sample was included in a study of OX40 agonist ivuxolimab in advanced cancers. As for the study in general: The diagnoses of dose-escalation patients were hepatocellular carcinoma, melanoma, renal cell or head and neck cancer. With a range of 23 to 79, age averaged approximately 54 years, and around 83% were male. Past anti-PD-1, anti-PD-L1 or anti-CTLA-4 therapy was accepted, and approximately 37% had received some.

The repertoire was sequenced with immunoSEQ multiplex PCR; TCRdb's copy has only in-frame clones and lacks some. The data hold about 67,000 clones, with 80% to 90% observed a single time. Trimming removed 0 bases from V and 4 bases from J, with 8 bases in between. The CDR3 runs to 13 residues. Germline V gives CDR1 SGHDT, CDR2 YYEEEE. Any history of autoimmune disease or systemic immunosuppression disqualified patients. The V and J genes are TRBV5-6 and TRBJ2-7, with D unresolved. The specimen was CD4+ or CD8+ T cells sorted from blood, collected in a trial of the OX40 agonist ivuxolimab. The TCR sequence derives from an adult with an advanced solid tumor such as melanoma, head and neck, liver or kidney cancer. The CDR3 region has the DNA TGTGCCAGCAGCTTGGGGGGTTGGTACGAGCAGTACTTC. Protein product: CASSLGGWYEQYF.